This T cell receptor (beta chain) stems from a study of cytomegalovirus exposure and HLA in healthy donors. Study in general: Researchers found that less than 90% of 398 genotyped donors fell within the Caucasian-associated ancestry cluster. Regarding the study as a whole: In a later analysis, common viral pathogens appeared linked to several of the most significant clusters. Sequencing probably produced one cluster of sequence variants that were highly shared.

On this clone itself: Its antigen is still unknown.

It was with 60 Vbeta and 13 Jbeta primers that the PCR ran. Produced via immunoSEQ multiplex PCR; TCRdb's table is partial and in-frame only. The data contain about 130,000 clones, about 85% of them singletons. Healthy bone marrow donors made up the donor group. This receptor was taken from a man younger than 35 in good health and CMV-seropositive. Sequencing was done on a sample of PBMCs.

The CDR3 protein is CASSLFFITQYF. Written as DNA, the CDR3 is TGTGCCAGCAGCTTATTTTTTATTACGCAGTATTTT. The chain combines TRBV7-9 with TRBJ2-3; D gene ambiguous. V gave up 2 bases and J gave up 8 bases, with 8 bases separating them. Germline-derived CDR1 and CDR2 are SEHNR and FQNEAQ (reference sequence). The CDR3 is made up of 12 amino acids. The variable domain in full, with the rest retrieved from reference TRBV7-9 and TRBJ2-3, is DTGVSQNPRHKITKRGQNVTFRCDPISEHNRLYWYRQTLGQGPEFLTYFQNEAQLEKSRLLSDRFSAERPKGSFSTLEIQRTEQGDSAMYLCASSLFFITQYFGPGTRLTVL.